A single TCR beta chain is shown here with its context. Its antigen remains unknown. Other DNA sequences in this specimen translate into the identical CDR3. This CDR3 contains 14 residues. Germline values: CDR1 SGHVS, CDR2 FQNEAQ. With 1 base removed from V and 0 bases from J, the gap between germline ends came to 4 bases. Running of the assay took place at deep level. Measured with immunoSEQ multiplex PCR; TCRdb has only the in-frame clones, and not every one. The sample records 950,000 to 1,100,000 clones, approximately 80% being singletons. All donors qualified as healthy HIV-negative adults and had experienced no recent acute infections or vaccinations. This sample was taken from a study of shared clonotypes between healthy human individuals. Study results and caveats: Lower generation probabilities were found for non-shared clonotypes than for those shared by all four donors. As a rule, naive subsets had a larger estimated richness than memory subsets.

Sequences were obtained from memory CD4+ T cells from PBMCs. Sample subset: CD45RA-negative fraction. The chain is built from TRBV7-8 and TRBJ1-5, with D unclear. The clonotype was recovered from a man aged 18 to 29 in good health. Some clones in this sample may be carry-over from other donors' samples. In DNA form, the CDR3 reads TGTGCCAGCAGCTTAGTCGGTAGCAATCAGCCCCAGCATTTT. Translating gives CASSLVGSNQPQHF.